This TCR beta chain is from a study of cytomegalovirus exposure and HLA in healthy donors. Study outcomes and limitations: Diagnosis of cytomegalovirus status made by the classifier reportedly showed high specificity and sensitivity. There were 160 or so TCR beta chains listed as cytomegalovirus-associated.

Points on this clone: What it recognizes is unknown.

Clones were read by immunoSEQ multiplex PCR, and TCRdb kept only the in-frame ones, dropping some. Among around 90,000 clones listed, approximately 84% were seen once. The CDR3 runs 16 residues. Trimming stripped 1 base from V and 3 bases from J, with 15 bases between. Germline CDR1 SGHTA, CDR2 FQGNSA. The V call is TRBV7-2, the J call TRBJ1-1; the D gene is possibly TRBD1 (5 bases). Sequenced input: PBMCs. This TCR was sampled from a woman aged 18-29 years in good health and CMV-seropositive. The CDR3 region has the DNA TGTGCCAGCAGCTTAGATCTAGCATGGGGGGACACTGAAGCTTTCTTT. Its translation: CASSLDLAWGDTEAFF.